This T cell receptor beta chain was sequenced for a study of blood T cell repertoires in COVID-19. As for the study in general: Nucleic acid was either cDNA or gDNA, and it came from T cells, B-cell-depleted T cells, or PBMCs.

V dropped 6 bases and J dropped 2 bases, with 17 bases sitting between them. This CDR3 spans 15 amino acids. Germline CDR1 is MNHEY and CDR2 is SVGAGI. In the authors' methods: Researchers report that nucleated cell counts were estimated from reference gene primer amplification. Using immunoSEQ multiplex PCR, the repertoire was profiled, and TCRdb retains in-frame clones only, with some absent. D and trimming were read from the DNA, whereas the V and J calls and clone size are those reported in that table. Of roughly 150,000 clones in the sample, around 81% were seen once. This receptor was identified in a man aged 70 or older with active or convalescent COVID-19. This sequence joins TRBV6-5 and TRBJ2-7, with D perhaps TRBD2 (7 bases). Material: peripheral blood. Written as DNA, the CDR3 is TGTGCCAGCAGGGCCTCGGGCGGGGGCCCCTACGAGCAGTACTTC. This gives the protein CASRASGGGPYEQYF.